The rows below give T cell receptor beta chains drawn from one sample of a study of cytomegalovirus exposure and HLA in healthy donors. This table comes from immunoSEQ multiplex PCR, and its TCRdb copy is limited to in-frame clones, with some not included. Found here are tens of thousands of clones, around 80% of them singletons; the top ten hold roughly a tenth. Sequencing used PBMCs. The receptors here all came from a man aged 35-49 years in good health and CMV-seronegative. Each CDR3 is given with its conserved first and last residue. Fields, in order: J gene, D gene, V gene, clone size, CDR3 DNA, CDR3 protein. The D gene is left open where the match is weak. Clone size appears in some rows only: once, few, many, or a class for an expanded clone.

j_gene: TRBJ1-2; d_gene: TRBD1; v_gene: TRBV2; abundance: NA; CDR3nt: TGTGCCAGCAGTGAAGGACAGGGGAAGGGCTATGGCTACACCTTC; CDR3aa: CASSEGQGKGYGYTF
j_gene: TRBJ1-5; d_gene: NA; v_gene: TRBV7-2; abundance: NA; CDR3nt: TGTGCCAGCAGCTGGGCTAGCAATCAGCCCCAGCATTTT; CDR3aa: CASSWASNQPQHF
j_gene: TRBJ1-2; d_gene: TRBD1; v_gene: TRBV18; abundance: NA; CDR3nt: TGTGCCAGCTCACCGAGTTGGGGACAGGGGAACTATGGCTACACCTTC; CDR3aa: CASSPSWGQGNYGYTF
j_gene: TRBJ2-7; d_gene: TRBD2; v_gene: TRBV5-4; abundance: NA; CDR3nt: TGTGCCAGCAGCTCGGGACTAGCGAACGGAGGGGGCGAGCAGTACTTC; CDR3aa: CASSSGLANGGGEQYF
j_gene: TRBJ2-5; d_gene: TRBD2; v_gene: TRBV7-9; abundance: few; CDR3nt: TGTTCCAGCAGCTTTACTAGCGGAGGGGGGGAGACCCAGTACTTC; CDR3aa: CSSSFTSGGGETQYF
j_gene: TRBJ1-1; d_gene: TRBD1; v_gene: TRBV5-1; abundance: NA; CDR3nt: TGCGCCAGCAGCCGGGAGGGGACAGGGGGGAGCACTGAAGCTTTCTTT; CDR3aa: CASSREGTGGSTEAFF
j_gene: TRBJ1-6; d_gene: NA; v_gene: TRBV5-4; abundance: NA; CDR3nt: TGTGCCAGCAGCTGGGGCAGTCTATCCTATAATTCACCCCTCCACTTT; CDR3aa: CASSWGSLSYNSPLHF
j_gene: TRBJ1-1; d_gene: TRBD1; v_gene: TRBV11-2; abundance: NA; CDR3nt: TGTGCCAGCAGCCCAAGACAGGGCACTGAAGCTTTCTTT; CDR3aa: CASSPRQGTEAFF
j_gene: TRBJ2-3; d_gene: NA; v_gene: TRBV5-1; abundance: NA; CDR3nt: TGCGCCAGCAGCTTGTATGTAGAGAACACAGATACGCAGTATTTT; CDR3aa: CASSLYVENTDTQYF
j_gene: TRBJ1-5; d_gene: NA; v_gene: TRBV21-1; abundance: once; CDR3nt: TGTGCCAGCAGCAAACGGGAGATCCGAAATAGCAATCAGCCCCAGCATTTT; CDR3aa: CASSKREIRNSNQPQHF
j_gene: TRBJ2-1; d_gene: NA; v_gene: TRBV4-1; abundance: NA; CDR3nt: TGCGCCAGCAGTCTTTCCGGTAATGAGCAGTTCTTC; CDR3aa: CASSLSGNEQFF